This T cell receptor beta chain was sequenced during a study of cytomegalovirus exposure and HLA in healthy donors. The PCR was carried out with 60 Vbeta primers and 13 Jbeta primers. Produced via immunoSEQ multiplex PCR; TCRdb's table is partial and in-frame only. Of 150,000 to 200,000 clones in the sample, around three quarters were seen once. With 6 bases clipped from V and 4 bases from J, the junction kept 3 bases outside the gene matches. CDR3 size: 12 residues. The germline gives CDR1 MNHNS, CDR2 SASEGT. This clone was seen once. The same CDR3 also results from other DNA sequences found in this sample.

V usage is TRBV6-1 and J usage is TRBJ2-7, with 7 bases aligning to TRBD1. Input material: PBMCs. The receptor's source is a woman in her thirties or forties in good health and CMV-seronegative. CDR3 region: CASSDRDYEQYF. DNA of the CDR3: TGTGCCAGCAGCGACAGGGATTACGAGCAGTACTTC.